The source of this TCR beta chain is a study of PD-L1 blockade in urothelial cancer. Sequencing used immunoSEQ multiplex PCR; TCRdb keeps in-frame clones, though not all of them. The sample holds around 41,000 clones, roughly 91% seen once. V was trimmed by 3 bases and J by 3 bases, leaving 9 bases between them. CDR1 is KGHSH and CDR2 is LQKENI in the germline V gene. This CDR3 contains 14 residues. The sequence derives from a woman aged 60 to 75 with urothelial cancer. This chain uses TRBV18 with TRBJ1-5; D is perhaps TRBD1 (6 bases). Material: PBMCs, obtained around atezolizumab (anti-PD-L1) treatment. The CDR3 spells CASSPDSPNQPQHF. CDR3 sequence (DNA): TGTGCCAGCTCACCGGACAGTCCCAATCAGCCCCAGCATTTT.